This T cell receptor (beta chain) was captured in a study of CD8+CD57+ T cells in acquired aplastic anemia. Genomic DNA acted as the template from which TCR beta VDJ combination and CDR3 sequence profiling were carried out. TCRdb itself ran the reads through MiXCR, one entry per CDR3 protein. Among hundreds of thousands of distinct CDR3 sequences, less than 35% were seen once, and the ten largest hold 0.82%. About this clonotype itself: At one of its ends the junction is not consistent with the germline gene, which may arise from a read error.

CDR3 length: 15 residues. Germline assignment: CDR1 WNHNN and CDR2 SYGVQD (reference sequence). All sequencing subjects had displayed CD8+CD57+ cell expansion on flow cytometry. Sample: sorted CD4+, CD8+, or CD8+CD57+ T cells (not recorded which) from PBMCs. This TCR derives from a human donor with aplastic anemia. The chain links TRBV10-1 to TRBJ1-6, with 7 nucleotides matching TRBD1. CDR3 residues: CASSLPGQTHSPLHF. The CDR3 DNA sequence: TGTGCCAGCTCGCTGCCGGGACAGACTCATTCACCCCTCCACTTT.